This T cell receptor (beta chain) was retrieved from a study of shared clonotypes between healthy human individuals. The CDR3 is made up of 14 amino acids. V was clipped by 5 bases and J by 6 bases, with 14 bases between them. Germline-derived CDR1 and CDR2 are MDHEN and SYDVKM. Using immunoSEQ multiplex PCR, the repertoire was profiled, and TCRdb retains in-frame clones only, with some absent. The table includes about 990,000 clones, around three quarters detected once. The sequence was obtained from a young man in good health. Some clones in this sample may be carry-over from other donors' samples. Sequenced input: memory CD4+ T cells from PBMCs. The subset is: CD45RA-negative fraction. The chain has TRBV28 and TRBJ2-4, with D perhaps being TRBD1 or TRBD2 (5 bases each). The CDR3 loop is CASSISGHGNIQYF. CDR3 DNA: TGTGCCAGCAGTATAAGCGGACACGGAAACATTCAGTACTTC.